The clone carrying this TCR beta chain was picked up a small number of times. The antigen is not known. As for time point: persistent/refractory GD, antithyroid drugs over 5 years with positive TRAb. RNA isolated from PBMCs was used to make the TCR library. Researchers made TCR beta libraries by using iRepertoire HTBI primers and running Arm-PCR on CDR3 regions. TCRdb passed the multiplex PCR reads through MiXCR, listing each CDR3 protein once. The table includes about 660,000 distinct CDR3 sequences, roughly 30% detected once. Germline V lookup: CDR1 SNHLY, CDR2 FYNNEI. The V and J ends lost 6 bases and 3 bases, in that order; junction bases with no gene match: 12. The CDR3 spans 17 residues. The sample belongs to a study of regulatory T cells in long-lasting Graves disease. Findings and caveats of the study: Sample size, which was small, may have reduced accuracy. Sharing of public clonotypes was greater in persistent patients (around 2,500) than in new patients (roughly 880).

The chain recombines TRBV2 with TRBJ2-2, with TRBD1 matching 8 bases. The sequence derives from a female donor with Graves disease. This material consisted of peripheral blood mononuclear cells (PBMCs), taken when the disease was refractory, from a patient treated with antithyroid drugs. CDR3 residues: CASSHPRTGRDTGELFF. In nucleotides, the CDR3 is TGTGCCAGCAGCCATCCCCGGACAGGGCGGGACACCGGGGAGCTGTTTTTT.